Below, 11 T cell receptor beta chains from the same sample are listed, as sequenced in a study of T cell responses to AZD1222 COVID-19 vaccine. Profiling relied on immunoSEQ multiplex PCR, and the TCRdb table lists in-frame clones only, not all of them. The sample yields about 140,000 clones, about nine tenths seen once. The material sequenced was peripheral blood, taken on day 0 of AZD1222 vaccination. These receptors came from an adult in good health.

The chain is built from TRBV5-1 and TRBJ2-3; TRBD1 aligns across 8 bases. CDR1 is SGHRS and CDR2 is YFSETQ in the germline V gene. This CDR3 has 16 residues. V gave up 3 bases and J gave up 3 bases; unmatched junction bases: 9. The CDR3 coding sequence is TGCGCCAGCAGCTACAACCCTGGACAGGGAACAGATACGCAGTATTTT. This codes for CASSYNPGQGTDTQYF.

The chain uses TRBV5-8 and TRBJ1-1; 10 bases fit TRBD1. The ends lost 4 bases at V and 3 bases at J; junction bases unmatched: 9. CDR3 length: 16 residues. Germline V gene data show CDR1 as SGHTS and CDR2 as YDEGEE. CDR3 in amino acids: CASSPRPGTGDTEAFF. CDR3 bases: TGTGCCAGCAGCCCCCGGCCCGGGACAGGGGACACTGAAGCTTTCTTT.

This chain links TRBV18 with TRBJ2-5; the D gene could be TRBD1 or TRBD2 (5 bases each). Germline CDR1 is KGHSH and CDR2 is LQKENI. Trimming stripped 6 bases from V and 5 bases from J, with 19 bases between. There are 15 residues in the CDR3. The CDR3 reads CASSRREWFTETQYF. In DNA, the CDR3 is TGTGCCAGCTCCCGCAGGGAGTGGTTTACCGAGACCCAGTACTTC.

The chain couples TRBV18 to TRBJ1-5; D is unclear. The CDR3 has 15 residues. Trimming took off 3 bases at V and 2 bases at J, with 11 bases between the two ends. Per the germline V gene, CDR1 is KGHSH and CDR2 is LQKENI. The chain's CDR3 is CASSPGVLGNQPQHF. The CDR3 region has the DNA TGTGCCAGCTCACCCGGTGTTTTGGGCAATCAGCCCCAGCATTTT.

For the CDR3, the DNA is TGTGCCAGCAGTTGGAGAGTCTACGAGCAGTACTTC. Encoded protein: CASSWRVYEQYF. The J gene is TRBJ2-7, the V gene TRBV12-3 or TRBV12-4; no definite D call. V lost 4 bases and J 3 bases, leaving 7 bases between the germline ends. The CDR3 has 12 residues.

This CDR3 reads CASRLQIHEKLFF. CDR3 nucleotides: TGTGCCAGCCGTCTACAGATCCATGAAAAACTGTTTTTT. J is TRBJ1-4 and V is TRBV19, with no clear D. CDR3 size: 13 residues. V lost 9 bases, J lost 6 bases, and 14 bases lay in between. Germline values: CDR1 LNHDA, CDR2 SQIVND (reference sequence). Full variable domain (missing parts from reference TRBV19 and TRBJ1-4): DGGITQSPKYLFRKEGQNVTLSCEQNLNHDAMYWYRQDPGQGLRLIYYSQIVNDFQKGDIAEGYSVSREKKESFPLTVTSAQKNPTAFYLCASRLQIHEKLFFGSGTQLSVL.

The rearrangement links TRBV15 to TRBJ2-2, with D unresolved. The CDR3 runs 13 residues. Germline CDR1 is LNHNV and CDR2 is YYDKDF (reference sequence). V was cut by 3 bases and J by 6 bases, with 8 bases left in between. CDR3 in amino acids: CATSSFPPGELFF. The CDR3 region has the DNA TGTGCCACCAGCAGCTTCCCACCCGGGGAGCTGTTTTTT.

The genes are TRBV28 and TRBJ1-4; the D is unclear. V shed 7 bases and J shed 5 bases, with 14 bases lying between them. The CDR3 totals 14 residues. The germline CDR1 and CDR2 sequences are MDHEN and SYDVKM. The CDR3 loop reads CASIYPGPNEKLFF. The CDR3 bases are TGTGCCAGCATCTACCCCGGCCCCAATGAAAAACTGTTTTTT.

The CDR3 bases are TGCGCCAGCAGTCAATTCAGAAACACTGAAGCTTTCTTT. This gives the protein CASSQFRNTEAFF. The chain has TRBV23-1 and TRBJ1-1; D is undetermined. TRBV23-1 is given ORF status, its function remaining uncertain. The germline V and J ends were trimmed by 1 base and 2 bases, with 5 bases remaining between them. The CDR3 consists of 13 residues.

The chain joins TRBV5-5 to TRBJ2-5; D is uncertain. This CDR3 has 13 amino acids. The germline V gene has CDR1 SGHKS and CDR2 YYEKEE (reference sequence). With 1 base removed from V and 3 bases from J, the gap between germline ends came to 7 bases. CDR3 amino acids: CASSLWGKETQYF. CDR3 coding DNA: TGTGCCAGCAGCTTGTGGGGAAAAGAGACCCAGTACTTC.

This clone was counted a single time. Distinct nucleotide sequences in the sample also encode this CDR3. CDR3 bases: TGTGCCAGCAGTGAATTAGCGGGGGGGCCGGAGACCCAGTACTTC. It encodes CASSELAGGPETQYF. The V gene is TRBV6-1, the J gene TRBJ2-5; TRBD2 matches 11 bases. Germline-derived CDR1 and CDR2 are MNHNS and SASEGT. This CDR3 spans 15 amino acids. With 2 bases clipped from V and 5 bases from J, the junction kept 4 bases outside the gene matches.